One sample yielded the 2 T cell receptor beta chains listed below, sequenced in a study of long-term antiretroviral therapy in people with HIV. The assay used was immunoSEQ (version v3.0), run at survey level. Some clones are missing from TCRdb's copy, which holds only in-frame ones; the method was immunoSEQ multiplex PCR. The sample consists of about 39,000 clones, around 83% of them appearing once. The source material was unsorted PBMCs, sampled 3.1 years after starting antiretroviral therapy. Every receptor here comes from a woman in her 50s with HIV.

This clone is a singleton in its sample. As DNA, the CDR3 is TGTGCCATCAGTGAGGACGGGACAGCCCGCTACGAGCAGTACTTC. The encoded protein is CAISEDGTARYEQYF. This chain uses TRBV10-3 with TRBJ2-7; TRBD1 matches at 7 bases. Per the germline V gene, CDR1 is ENHRY and CDR2 is SYGVKD. V lost 2 bases to trimming and J lost 3 bases; unmatched junction nucleotides: 7. The CDR3 covers 15 residues.

V and J are TRBV19 and TRBJ1-2; D is unclear. The CDR3 is 11 residues long. The germline V gene encodes CDR1 LNHDA and CDR2 SQIVND (reference sequence). V was cut by 3 bases and J by 8 bases, with 7 bases left in between. CDR3 DNA sequence: TGTGCCAGTAGTATGGTCGGGGGCTACACCTTC. This translates into CASSMVGGYTF.